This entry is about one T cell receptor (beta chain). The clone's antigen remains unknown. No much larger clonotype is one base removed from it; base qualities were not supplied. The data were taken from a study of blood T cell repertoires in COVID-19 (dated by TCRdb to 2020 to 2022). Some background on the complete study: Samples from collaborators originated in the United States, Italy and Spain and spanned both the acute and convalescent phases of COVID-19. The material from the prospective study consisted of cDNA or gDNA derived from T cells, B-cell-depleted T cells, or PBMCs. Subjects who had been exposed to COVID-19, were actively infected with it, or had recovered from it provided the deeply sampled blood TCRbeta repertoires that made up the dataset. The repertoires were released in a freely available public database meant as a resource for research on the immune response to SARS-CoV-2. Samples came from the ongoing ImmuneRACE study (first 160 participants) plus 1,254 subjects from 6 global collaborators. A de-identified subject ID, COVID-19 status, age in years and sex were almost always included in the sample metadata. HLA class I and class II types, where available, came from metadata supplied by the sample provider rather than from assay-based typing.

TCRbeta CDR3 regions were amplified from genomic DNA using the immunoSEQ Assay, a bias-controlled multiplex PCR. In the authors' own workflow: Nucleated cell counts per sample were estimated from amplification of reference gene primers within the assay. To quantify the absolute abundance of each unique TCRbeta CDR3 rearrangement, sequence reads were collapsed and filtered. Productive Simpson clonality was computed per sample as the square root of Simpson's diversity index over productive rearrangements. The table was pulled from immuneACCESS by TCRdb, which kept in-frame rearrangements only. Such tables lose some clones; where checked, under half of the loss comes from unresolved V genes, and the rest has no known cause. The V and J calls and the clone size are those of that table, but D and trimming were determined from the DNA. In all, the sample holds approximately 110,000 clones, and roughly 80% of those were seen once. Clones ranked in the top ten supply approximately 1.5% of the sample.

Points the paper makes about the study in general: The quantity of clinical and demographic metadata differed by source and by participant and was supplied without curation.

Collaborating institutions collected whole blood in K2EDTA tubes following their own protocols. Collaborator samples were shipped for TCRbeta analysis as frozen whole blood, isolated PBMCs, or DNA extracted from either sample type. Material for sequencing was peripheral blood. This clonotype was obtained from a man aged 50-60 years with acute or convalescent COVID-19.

The CDR3 reads CASRLAGTLRTDTQYF. The nucleotides read TGTGCCAGCCGACTAGCGGGGACCCTACGCACAGATACGCAGTATTTT. The V and J genes are TRBV19 and TRBJ2-3; 11 of the junction bases match TRBD2. The CDR3 measures 16 amino acids from cysteine to phenylalanine. The DNA shown is the 48-base CDR3, in frame from base 1. Taken from the germline V gene (reference sequence), the CDR1 and CDR2 loops are LNHDA and SQIVND. Trimming takes 9 bases off V and 1 base off J; junction bases not matched to a gene: 9.